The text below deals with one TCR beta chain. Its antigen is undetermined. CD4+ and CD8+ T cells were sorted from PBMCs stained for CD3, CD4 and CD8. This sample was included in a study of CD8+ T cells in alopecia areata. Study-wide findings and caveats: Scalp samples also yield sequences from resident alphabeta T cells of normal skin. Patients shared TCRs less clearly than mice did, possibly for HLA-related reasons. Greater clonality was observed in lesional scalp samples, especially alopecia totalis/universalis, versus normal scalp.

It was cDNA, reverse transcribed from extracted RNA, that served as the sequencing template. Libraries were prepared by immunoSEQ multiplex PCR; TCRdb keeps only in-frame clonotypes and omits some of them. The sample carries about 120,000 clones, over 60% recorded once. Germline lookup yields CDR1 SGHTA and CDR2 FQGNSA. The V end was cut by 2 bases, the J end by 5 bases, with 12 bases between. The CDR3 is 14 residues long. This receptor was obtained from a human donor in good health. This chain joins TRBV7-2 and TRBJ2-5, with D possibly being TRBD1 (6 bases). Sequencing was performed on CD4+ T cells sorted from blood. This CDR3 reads CASSLSRQVETQYF. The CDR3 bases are TGTGCCAGCAGCTTATCAAGACAGGTTGAGACCCAGTACTTC.